Listed here is a single T cell receptor (beta chain). Its matching antigen is unknown. These data belong to a study of PD-1 blockade in classical Hodgkin lymphoma. Libraries were prepared by immunoSEQ multiplex PCR; TCRdb keeps only in-frame clonotypes and omits some of them. The table has roughly 70,000 clones, 70% to 80% seen once. Study outcomes and limitations: Complete responders matched newly diagnosed patients in baseline diversity. A significant rise in TCR diversity was seen by C4D1 for CD4+ cells but not for CD8+ cells.

CDR3 size: 17 residues. Germline V CDR1 and CDR2: SGHTA, FQGNSA. The V segment lost 1 base and the J segment 7 bases; nucleotides outside the gene matches: 8. In every patient, relapse followed autologous stem cell transplantation, while exposure to brentuximab vedotin differed. Complete response, partial response or progressive disease made up the best responses. The chain links TRBV7-2 to TRBJ2-1, with TRBD2 matching 12 bases. The sequenced sample was peripheral blood mononuclear cells (PBMCs), obtained before the second cycle of nivolumab. The receptor comes from a human donor with classical Hodgkin lymphoma. As DNA, the CDR3 is TGTGCCAGCAGCTTAGAAGCTAGCGGGAGGGCCTCGAATGAGCAGTTCTTC. Amino acids: CASSLEASGRASNEQFF.